What follows are 3 T cell receptor beta chains derived from one specimen sequenced in a study of blood T cell repertoires in COVID-19 (TCRdb year 2020). Libraries came from the immunoSEQ multiplex PCR assay. TCRdb retrieved this table from immuneACCESS and kept in-frame rearrangements only. Not all clones are present; in checked studies, unresolved V genes account for under half, and no reason is known for the remainder. The sample table shows about 190,000 clones, and approximately 79% are seen once. Roughly 14% of the sample goes to the ten largest clones. The source material was peripheral blood. These receptors originate from a man aged 50-60 years who had recovered from COVID-19.

The J gene is TRBJ1-2, the V gene TRBV28, with 11 bases aligning to TRBD1. This CDR3 is built from 16 residues. Germline V lookup: CDR1 MDHEN, CDR2 SYDVKM. V was pared by 5 bases and J by 4 bases, with 9 bases of the junction left unmatched. The CDR3, as DNA: TGTGCCAGCAGTCCTACGGACAGGGGGCTTACCTATGGCTACACCTTC. Residues: CASSPTDRGLTYGYTF.

CDR3 nucleotide sequence: TGTGCCAGCAGTTTACCGAATAGGGACAGGGGGCGTTTCGTCGAGCAGTACTTC. Its protein is CASSLPNRDRGRFVEQYF. The rearrangement joins TRBV28 to TRBJ2-7; TRBD1 agrees at 12 bases. V lost 2 bases, J lost 6 bases, and 14 bases stayed unmatched. CDR3 length equals 18 residues. Germline V gives CDR1 MDHEN, CDR2 SYDVKM.

The chain carries TRBV15 and TRBJ2-5; tentative D call: TRBD1 (6 bases). Trimming took off 2 bases at V and 5 bases at J, with 15 bases between the two ends. The CDR3 has 15 residues. Germline V gene data show CDR1 as LNHNV and CDR2 as YYDKDF (reference sequence). The CDR3 loop is CATSRPVPQGETQYF. In DNA, the CDR3 is TGTGCCACCAGCAGACCCGTCCCCCAGGGGGAGACCCAGTACTTC.